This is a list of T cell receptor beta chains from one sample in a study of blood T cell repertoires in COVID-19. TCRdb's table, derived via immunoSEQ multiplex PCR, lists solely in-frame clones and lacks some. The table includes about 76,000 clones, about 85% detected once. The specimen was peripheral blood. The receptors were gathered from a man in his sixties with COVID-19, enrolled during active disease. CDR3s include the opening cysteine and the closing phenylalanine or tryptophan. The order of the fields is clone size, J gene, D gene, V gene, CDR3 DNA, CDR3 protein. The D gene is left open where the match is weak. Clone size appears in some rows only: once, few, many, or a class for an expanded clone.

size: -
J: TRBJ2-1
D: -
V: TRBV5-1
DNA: TGCGCCAGCAGCTCGGCACGGACTAACACGGACAATGAGCAGTTCTTC
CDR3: CASSSARTNTDNEQFF

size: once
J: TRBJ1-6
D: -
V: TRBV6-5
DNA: TGTGCCAGCAGTTACAGTAGCTCCTATAATTCACCCCTCCACTTT
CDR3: CASSYSSSYNSPLHF

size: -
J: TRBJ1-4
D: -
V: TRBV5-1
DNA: TGCGCCAGCAGCTCGCAACCGGGATCGGCTGAAAAACTGTTTTTT
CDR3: CASSSQPGSAEKLFF

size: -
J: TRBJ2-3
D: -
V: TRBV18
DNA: TGTGCCAGCTCGACCGGACTGCACACAGATACGCAGTATTTT
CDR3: CASSTGLHTDTQYF

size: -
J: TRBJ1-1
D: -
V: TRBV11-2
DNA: TGTGCCAGCAGCTTAACACAGGGCTTCATGAACACTGAAGCTTTCTTT
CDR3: CASSLTQGFMNTEAFF

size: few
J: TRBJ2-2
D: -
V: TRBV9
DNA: TGTGCCAGCAGCGTAGCTGGAGCGGGGAACACCGGGGAGCTGTTTTTT
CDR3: CASSVAGAGNTGELFF

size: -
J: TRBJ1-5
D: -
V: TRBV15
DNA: TGTGCCACCAGCAGAGATCAGGGGCGCAATCAGCCCCAGCATTTT
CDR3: CATSRDQGRNQPQHF

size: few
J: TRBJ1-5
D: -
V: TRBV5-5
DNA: TGTGCCAGCAGCGGCGCCACCGGGAGTTATAGCAATCAGCCCCAGCATTTT
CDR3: CASSGATGSYSNQPQHF

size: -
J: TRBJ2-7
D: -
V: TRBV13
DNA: TGTGCCAGCAGCTTCAACCACGTGAGGTTATACGAGCAGTACTTC
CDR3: CASSFNHVRLYEQYF

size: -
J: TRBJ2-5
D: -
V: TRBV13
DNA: TGTGCCAGCAGCTCACGGGACACCCAAGAGACCCAGTACTTC
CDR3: CASSSRDTQETQYF

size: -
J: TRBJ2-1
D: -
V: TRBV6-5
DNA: TGTGCCAGCAGGTATGACAGAAACAATGAGCAGTTCTTC
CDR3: CASRYDRNNEQFF

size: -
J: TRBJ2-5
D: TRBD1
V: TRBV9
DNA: TGTGCCAGCAGCGTGACAGGGGTGGCTAGAGAGACCCAGTACTTC
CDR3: CASSVTGVARETQYF

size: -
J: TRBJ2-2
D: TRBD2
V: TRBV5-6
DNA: TGTGCCAGCAGCTTGTTCTCCGCGGGAGCTCCCGGGGGGGAGCTGTTTTTT
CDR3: CASSLFSAGAPGGELFF

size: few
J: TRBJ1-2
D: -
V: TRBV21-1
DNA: TGTGCCAGCAGCAGGAAGACAGGGATTAACTATGGCTACACCTTC
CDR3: CASSRKTGINYGYTF

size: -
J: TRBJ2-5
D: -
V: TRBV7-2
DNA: TGTGCCAGCAGCTTAGGCGGGACGCAAGAGACCCAGTACTTC
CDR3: CASSLGGTQETQYF

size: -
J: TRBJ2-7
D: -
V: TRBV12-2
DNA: TGTGCAAGTCGCCTTCTGAGGCTCCCCTACGAGCAGTACTTC
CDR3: CASRLLRLPYEQYF

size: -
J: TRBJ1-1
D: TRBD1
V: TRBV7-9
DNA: TGTGCCAGCAGCCCGTCTGGGCAGGGGGGCACTGAAGCTTTCTTT
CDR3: CASSPSGQGGTEAFF

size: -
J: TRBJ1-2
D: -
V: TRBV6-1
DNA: TGTGCCAGCAGTGAGAATCCCTGGCAGGGTGGCTATGGCTACACCTTC
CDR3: CASSENPWQGGYGYTF

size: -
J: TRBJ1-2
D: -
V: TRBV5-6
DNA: TGTGCCAGCAGCCCAGGGAGGGCCCATGGCTACACCTTC
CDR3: CASSPGRAHGYTF

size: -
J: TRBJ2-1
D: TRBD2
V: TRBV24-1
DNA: TGTGCCACCAGTGATTCCCTAGCGGGGGTTTACAATGAGCAGTTCTTC
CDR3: CATSDSLAGVYNEQFF

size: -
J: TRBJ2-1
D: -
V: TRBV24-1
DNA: TGTGCCACCAGTGATGATTACACCTACAATGAGCAGTTCTTC
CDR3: CATSDDYTYNEQFF

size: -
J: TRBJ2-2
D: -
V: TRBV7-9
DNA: TGTGCCAGCAGCTTTGCGTGGGGCGGTGTTAACACCGGGGAGCTGTTTTTT
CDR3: CASSFAWGGVNTGELFF

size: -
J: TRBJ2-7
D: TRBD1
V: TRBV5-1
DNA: TGCGCCAGCAGCTTCAAACACAGGGGTTTCTCCTACGAGCAGTACTTC
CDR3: CASSFKHRGFSYEQYF

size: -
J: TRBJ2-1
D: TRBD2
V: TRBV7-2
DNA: TGTGCCAGCAGCTTTGGACTAGCGGAGTACAATGAGCAGTTCTTC
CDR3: CASSFGLAEYNEQFF

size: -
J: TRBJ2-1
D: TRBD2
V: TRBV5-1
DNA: TGCGCCAGCAGCTCGCCCAATACTAGCGGCAGATACAATGAGCAGTTCTTC
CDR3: CASSSPNTSGRYNEQFF

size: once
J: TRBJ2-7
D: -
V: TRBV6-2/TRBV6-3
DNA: TGTGCCAGCAGTTACCGCGGGGTGAAACCCTACGAGCAGTACTTC
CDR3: CASSYRGVKPYEQYF

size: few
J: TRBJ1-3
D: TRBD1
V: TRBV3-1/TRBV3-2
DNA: TGTGCCAGCAGCCGACAGGGTGCAGGAAACACCATATATTTT
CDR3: CASSRQGAGNTIYF

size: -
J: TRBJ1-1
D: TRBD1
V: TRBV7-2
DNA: TGTGCCAGCAGCGCAAACAGGGGAATGGGCACTGAAGCTTTCTTT
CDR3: CASSANRGMGTEAFF

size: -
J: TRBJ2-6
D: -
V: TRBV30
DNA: TGTGCCTGGGCCGAGGCGGCGAGTGGGGCCAACGTCCTGACTTTC
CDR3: CAWAEAASGANVLTF

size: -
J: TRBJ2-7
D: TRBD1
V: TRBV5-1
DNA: TGCGCCAGCAGTTTAGGCGACAGGGGTTCCACCTACGAGCAGTACTTC
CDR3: CASSLGDRGSTYEQYF

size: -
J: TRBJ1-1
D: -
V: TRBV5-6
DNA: TGTGCCAGCAGCCTACAGCACTGGAACACTGAAGCTTTCTTT
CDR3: CASSLQHWNTEAFF

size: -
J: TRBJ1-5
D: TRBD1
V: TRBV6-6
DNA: TGTGCCAGCAGACCCCCGGGACAGAAAAATCAGCCCCAGCATTTT
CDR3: CASRPPGQKNQPQHF

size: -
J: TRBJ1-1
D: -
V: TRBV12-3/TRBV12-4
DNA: TGTGCCAGCATCCCAGACGGCCGAGGTGAAGCTTTCTTT
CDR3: CASIPDGRGEAFF

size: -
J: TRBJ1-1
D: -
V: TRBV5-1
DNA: TGCGCCAGCAGCTCTTCGGTCAGCCTAGGTGACACTGAAGCTTTCTTT
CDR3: CASSSSVSLGDTEAFF

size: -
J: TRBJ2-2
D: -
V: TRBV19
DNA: TGTGCCAGTAGTATAGCCCAGGGGTATAACACCGGGGAGCTGTTTTTT
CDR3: CASSIAQGYNTGELFF

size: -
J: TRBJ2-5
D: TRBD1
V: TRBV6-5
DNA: TGTGCCAGCAGTTCTACAGGGGTTCGGGAGACCCAGTACTTC
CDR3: CASSSTGVRETQYF

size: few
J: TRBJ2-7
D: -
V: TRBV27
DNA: TGTGCCAGCAGTATCACAGAGAGCTACGAGCAGTACTTC
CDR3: CASSITESYEQYF

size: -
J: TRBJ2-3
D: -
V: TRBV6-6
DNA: TGTGCCAGCAGTTACTCGAACGAGGATACGCAGTATTTT
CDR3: CASSYSNEDTQYF

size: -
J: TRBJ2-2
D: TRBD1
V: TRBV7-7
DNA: TGTGCCAGCAGCTTGGAGACAGGGGTCTACACCGGGGAGCTGTTTTTT
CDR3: CASSLETGVYTGELFF

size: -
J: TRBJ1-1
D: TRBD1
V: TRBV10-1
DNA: TGCGCCAGCAGTTCAGGACAGGGGGCCACTGAAGCTTTCTTT
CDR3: CASSSGQGATEAFF

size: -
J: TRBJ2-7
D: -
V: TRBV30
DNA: TGTGCCTGGACAGGGGCCTACGAGCAGTACTTC
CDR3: CAWTGAYEQYF

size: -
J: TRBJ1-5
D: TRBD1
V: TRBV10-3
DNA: TGTGCCATCAGCGCCGGGACAGATCAGCCCCAGCATTTT
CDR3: CAISAGTDQPQHF

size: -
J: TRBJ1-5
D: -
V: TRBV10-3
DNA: TGTGCCATCAGTGAGTCCGCCGGGCAGCCCCAGCATTTT
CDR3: CAISESAGQPQHF

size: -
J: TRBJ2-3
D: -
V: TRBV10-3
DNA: TGTGCCATCAGTGAGCGGGGGCGGGGGAGCACAGATACGCAGTATTTT
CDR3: CAISERGRGSTDTQYF